The clone carrying this TCR beta chain was seen a handful of times. The antigen is unknown. Trimming took off 3 bases at V and 5 bases at J, with 11 bases between the two ends. The CDR3 is 13 amino acids. A second PCR, run for roughly 7 to 12 cycles, used a sample-barcoded 5' primer plus a J-beta primer mix. Each cDNA molecule carried a tag from a template-switch adaptor that contained 12 random nucleotides. TCRdb passed the 5' RACE reads through MiXCR, listing each CDR3 protein once. The repertoire holds 780,000 or so distinct CDR3 sequences, with 40% to 65% as singletons. The data are from a study of blood T cells in healthy people across ages. Study-level results: Versus aged donors, long-lived donors had higher diversity and more naive CD4+ cells.

The receptor comes from an elderly man in good health. The rearrangement uses TRBV12-3 or TRBV12-4 and TRBJ2-7, with D uncertain. Sequenced input: blood. CDR3 residues: CASSFRADDEQYF. The CDR3 DNA reads as TGTGCCAGCAGTTTTAGGGCAGATGACGAGCAGTACTTC.